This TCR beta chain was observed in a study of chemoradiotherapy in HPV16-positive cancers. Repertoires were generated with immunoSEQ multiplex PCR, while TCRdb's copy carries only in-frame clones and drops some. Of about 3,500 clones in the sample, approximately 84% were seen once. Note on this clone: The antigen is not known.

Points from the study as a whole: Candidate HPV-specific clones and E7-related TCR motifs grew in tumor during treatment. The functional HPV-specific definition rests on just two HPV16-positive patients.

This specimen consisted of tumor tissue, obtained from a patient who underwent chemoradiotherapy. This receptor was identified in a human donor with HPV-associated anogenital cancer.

CDR3 coding DNA: TGTGCCAGCAGCCCGATGAGCGGGGGGGCCAGGGATACGCAGTATTTT. It codes for CASSPMSGGARDTQYF. This chain links TRBV7-3 with TRBJ2-3; 10 bases are shared with TRBD2. Germline V CDR1 and CDR2: SGHTA, FQGTGA. The CDR3 contains 16 residues. The V segment lost 5 bases and the J segment 6 bases; nucleotides outside the gene matches: 11.